This TCR beta chain was sequenced during a study of T cells in Graves' hyperthyroidism and ophthalmopathy (dated by TCRdb to between 2019 and 2020). The study in broad terms: Peripheral blood was sampled at the time of initial diagnosis, prior to any treatment. To identify distinguishing TCR V-J signatures, a discovery cohort of around 100 patients was used, comprising 43 with Graves' ophthalmopathy and around 57 with stable Graves' hyperthyroidism. Whether ophthalmopathy could be predicted prospectively was tested in an independent validation cohort made up of 18 to 20 hyperthyroidism patients plus 17 patients who later progressed to ophthalmopathy. The 95 to 100 discovery patients were divided at random into training and test sets in a 7:3 ratio. The study also compared thyroid tissue and blood T-cell repertoires from about six Graves' hyperthyroidism patients. Following sampling, methimazole starting at 30 mg daily was given to hyperthyroidism patients, and high-dose intravenous methylprednisolone was given to ophthalmopathy patients. According to the paper, TCR Vbeta CDR3 sequencing was carried out on over 130 peripheral blood samples, which came from over 40 ophthalmopathy, some 73 hyperthyroidism and about 17 progressor patients. Results the study describes overall, beyond this receptor: In validation, the model predicted progression to ophthalmopathy a median of 6.5 months before onset, with around 70% sensitivity and 72.22% specificity. Sample size was not statistically predetermined, and investigators were not blinded to group allocation. Most expanded thyroid clonotypes (frequency above 0.001) were also found in blood, which suggests that blood repertoires may mirror thyroid immune responses. A model built on a 13 V-J signature distinguished ophthalmopathy from stable hyperthyroidism, reaching 85% to 90% sensitivity and 81.08% specificity in cross-validation and 80%/75% in testing.

This clonotype has just a few counts. Its target antigen remains unknown. Base-call qualities are not available, and no considerably larger clone is one nucleotide away. The CDR3 covers 15 residues, taking in both the cysteine and the phenylalanine. This entry keeps only the CDR3 DNA: 45 bases, framed from base 1. The germline V gene (reference sequence) specifies LGHDT as CDR1 and YNNKEL as CDR2. V and J are truncated by 4 bases and 4 bases respectively, leaving an intervening sequence of 13 bases. Amplification of TCR beta CDR3 regions was carried out from RNA transcripts. The TCR CDR3 was subjected to a first round of RT-PCR using the HTBI primer set and the Qiagen OneStep RT-PCR kit. Libraries were constructed in a second round of multiplex PCR, after which size selection and purification were performed. Libraries were sequenced paired-end with 100 bp reads on an Illumina HiSeq2000. As for the authors' bioinformatics: SOAPnuke was used to process the raw data, removing reads that contained adapters or uncalled bases, had a mean Phred below 15, or lacked an exact match to the constant primer or identifier. COPE v1.2.5 was used to merge high-quality paired reads, and clonotypes were defined as unique nucleotide sequences. MiTCR v1.1 was used to align clonotypes to the IMGT TRBV, TRBD and TRBJ reference segments. Analysis was restricted to V-J combinations with a frequency above 0.0001, which covered just over 98% of repertoires. The TCS score was defined as F50 (clonal expansion) divided by E x V (chaos), with BLOSUM62-based TCRdist calculated between CDR3 peptides within each V-J. Welch's t-statistics and random forest reduced just over 500 V-J features to 10 to 15, which were used in a naive Bayes classifier (R e1071). The public reads were run again by TCRdb, first through fastp at Q25 and then through MiXCR, and only productive beta chains were kept. For every CDR3 protein sequence, its rows merge into one entry that carries the most common genes and DNA. For this entry, the V and J calls and clone size follow TCRdb and not the study's own pipeline. For this sample the table gives 300,000 or so distinct CDR3 sequences, of which approximately 16% were detected only once. Around a third of the sample is held by the ten biggest clonotypes.

A patient counted as having stable Graves' hyperthyroidism if no progression to ophthalmopathy occurred over 18 months of follow-up. Hyperthyroidism patients were newly diagnosed, had a disease duration of under 2 months, and were aged 18 to 65 years. Exclusion was applied to patients with uncontrolled infections, other autoimmune diseases, pregnancy or lactation. Diagnoses were based on clinical symptoms, serum thyroxine and TRAb, thyroid ultrasound and orbital computed tomography. PBMCs were isolated from roughly 10 ml of fresh peripheral blood by Ficoll-Paque density gradient centrifugation. Total RNA was extracted using Trizol reagent, and RNA quality was assessed on an Agilent 2100 Bioanalyzer.

The receptor comes from a young man with Graves' hyperthyroidism. Sequencing used blood. Rearrangement joined TRBV3-1 to TRBJ2-2; no confident D gene assignment can be made. The nucleotide sequence is given as TGTGCCAGCAGCCGCAGTAGAGTAGGCACCGGGGAGCTGTTTTTT. It is translated as CASSRSRVGTGELFF.